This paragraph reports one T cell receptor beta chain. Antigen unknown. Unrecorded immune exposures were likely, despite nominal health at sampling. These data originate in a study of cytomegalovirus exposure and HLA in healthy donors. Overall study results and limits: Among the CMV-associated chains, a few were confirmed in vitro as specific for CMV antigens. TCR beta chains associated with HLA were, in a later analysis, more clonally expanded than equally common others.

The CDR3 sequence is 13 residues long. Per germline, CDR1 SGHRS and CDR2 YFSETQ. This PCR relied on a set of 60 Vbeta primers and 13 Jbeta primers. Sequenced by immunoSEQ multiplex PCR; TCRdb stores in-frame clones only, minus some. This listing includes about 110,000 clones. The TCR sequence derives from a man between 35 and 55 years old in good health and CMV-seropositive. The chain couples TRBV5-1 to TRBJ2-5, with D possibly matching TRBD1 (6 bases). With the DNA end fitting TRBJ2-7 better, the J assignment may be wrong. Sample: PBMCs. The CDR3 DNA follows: TGCGCCAGCAGTTACAGGGAATCCTACGAGCAGTACTTC. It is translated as CASSYRESYEQYF.